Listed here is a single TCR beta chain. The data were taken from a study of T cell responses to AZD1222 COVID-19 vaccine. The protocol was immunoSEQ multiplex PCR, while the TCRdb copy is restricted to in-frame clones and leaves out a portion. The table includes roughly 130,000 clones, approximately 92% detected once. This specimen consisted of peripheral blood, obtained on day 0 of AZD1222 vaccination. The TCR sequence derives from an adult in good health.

CDR3 coding DNA: TGTGCCAGCAGTGGACTGAACTCTGGAAACACCATATATTTT. Translating it yields CASSGLNSGNTIYF. The J gene is TRBJ1-3, the V gene TRBV5-6; no firm D call. This CDR3 has 14 residues. The germline V gene has CDR1 SGHDT and CDR2 YYEEEE. V lost 5 bases to trimming and J lost 0 bases, with 9 bases between them.